These T cell receptor beta chains were read from a single sample in a study of blood T cell repertoires in COVID-19. Produced via immunoSEQ multiplex PCR; TCRdb's table is partial and in-frame only. The repertoire holds some 320,000 clones, roughly 90% seen once, with around 2.6% in the top ten. The sample was PBMCs or T cells enriched from blood (not recorded which). These receptors came from a man in his 60s who had recovered from COVID-19. The CDR3 runs from the conserved cysteine through the conserved F or W. Each record gives: CDR3 protein, CDR3 DNA, J gene, V gene, D gene, clone size. The D gene is left open where the match is weak. Not all rows give a size; the values are once, few, many and, for expanded clones, a class.

CDR3 protein: CASSPSLLRENEQFF
CDR3 DNA: TGTGCCAGCAGCCCAAGCCTTCTTAGGGAGAATGAGCAGTTCTTC
J gene: TRBJ2-1
V gene: TRBV13
D gene: NA
clone size: NA

CDR3 protein: CATSRSMGTSGEDTQYF
CDR3 DNA: TGTGCCACCAGCAGAAGCATGGGGACTAGCGGGGAAGATACGCAGTATTTT
J gene: TRBJ2-3
V gene: TRBV15
D gene: TRBD2
clone size: NA

CDR3 protein: CASSFGTRGGELFF
CDR3 DNA: TGTGCCAGCAGCTTTGGGACCAGGGGCGGGGAGCTGTTTTTT
J gene: TRBJ2-2
V gene: TRBV7-2
D gene: NA
clone size: NA

CDR3 protein: CASTLGQGISPLHF
CDR3 DNA: TGTGCCAGTACTTTAGGACAGGGCATTTCACCCCTCCACTTT
J gene: TRBJ1-6
V gene: TRBV19
D gene: TRBD1
clone size: NA

CDR3 protein: CASSLWGDPRANEKLFF
CDR3 DNA: TGTGCCAGCAGCTTATGGGGGGACCCGCGGGCTAATGAAAAACTGTTTTTT
J gene: TRBJ1-4
V gene: TRBV7-8
D gene: NA
clone size: NA

CDR3 protein: CATSDAGKKEEYF
CDR3 DNA: TGTGCCACCAGTGATGCGGGAAAGAAAGAAGAGTACTTC
J gene: TRBJ2-7
V gene: TRBV24-1
D gene: NA
clone size: NA

CDR3 protein: CASSPRGTSGSLGYEQYF
CDR3 DNA: TGTGCCAGCTCACCCCGAGGGACTAGCGGGAGCCTAGGCTACGAGCAGTACTTC
J gene: TRBJ2-7
V gene: TRBV18
D gene: TRBD2
clone size: NA

CDR3 protein: CASGFTTSGSSYNEQFF
CDR3 DNA: TGTGCTAGTGGTTTCACTACTAGCGGGAGCTCCTACAATGAGCAGTTCTTC
J gene: TRBJ2-1
V gene: TRBV12-5
D gene: TRBD2
clone size: NA

CDR3 protein: CASRDRRRTRSYEQYF
CDR3 DNA: TGTGCCAGCAGAGATCGCCGCAGGACAAGATCCTACGAGCAGTACTTC
J gene: TRBJ2-7
V gene: TRBV11-2
D gene: NA
clone size: few

CDR3 protein: CASSYAPEALEQYF
CDR3 DNA: TGCGCCAGCAGCTACGCCCCGGAGGCTCTCGAGCAGTACTTC
J gene: TRBJ2-7
V gene: TRBV5-1
D gene: NA
clone size: NA

CDR3 protein: CASSFMGSSYEQYF
CDR3 DNA: TGTGCCAGCAGTTTTATGGGGAGCTCCTACGAGCAGTACTTC
J gene: TRBJ2-7
V gene: TRBV28
D gene: NA
clone size: NA

CDR3 protein: CATRAGDGYNSPLHF
CDR3 DNA: TGTGCCACCCGGGCAGGGGACGGCTATAATTCACCCCTCCACTTT
J gene: TRBJ1-6
V gene: TRBV2
D gene: NA
clone size: NA

CDR3 protein: CASSVVAGVGYNEQFF
CDR3 DNA: TGTGCCAGCAGCGTAGTGGCGGGAGTGGGGTACAATGAGCAGTTCTTC
J gene: TRBJ2-1
V gene: TRBV9
D gene: TRBD2
clone size: NA

CDR3 protein: CASSLLRGARNTGELFF
CDR3 DNA: TGTGCCAGCAGCCTACTTCGGGGGGCTCGGAACACCGGGGAGCTGTTTTTT
J gene: TRBJ2-2
V gene: TRBV7-9
D gene: NA
clone size: NA

CDR3 protein: CASSKLTGAGPYEQYF
CDR3 DNA: TGTGCCAGCAGCAAACTAACAGGGGCGGGTCCCTACGAGCAGTACTTC
J gene: TRBJ2-7
V gene: TRBV11-2
D gene: TRBD1
clone size: NA

CDR3 protein: CASSFDRAYEQYF
CDR3 DNA: TGTGCCAGCAGCTTCGACAGGGCCTACGAGCAGTACTTC
J gene: TRBJ2-7
V gene: TRBV5-6
D gene: TRBD1
clone size: NA

CDR3 protein: CASSSTDRVGTEAFF
CDR3 DNA: TGTGCCAGCAGCTCCACCGACAGGGTAGGGACTGAAGCTTTCTTT
J gene: TRBJ1-1
V gene: TRBV6-2/TRBV6-3
D gene: TRBD1
clone size: once

CDR3 protein: CASSPRGTVNTEAFF
CDR3 DNA: TGTGCCAGCTCACCACGGGGGACAGTCAACACTGAAGCTTTCTTT
J gene: TRBJ1-1
V gene: TRBV18
D gene: TRBD1
clone size: NA

CDR3 protein: CASSYAGGAGYGYTF
CDR3 DNA: TGTGCCAGCAGTTACGCAGGGGGCGCGGGCTATGGCTACACCTTC
J gene: TRBJ1-2
V gene: TRBV6-5
D gene: TRBD1
clone size: NA

CDR3 protein: CASSFRHGYTF
CDR3 DNA: TGTGCCAGCAGCTTCCGTCATGGCTACACCTTC
J gene: TRBJ1-2
V gene: TRBV7-2
D gene: NA
clone size: NA

CDR3 protein: CASSLSGTGNYEQYF
CDR3 DNA: TGTGCCAGCAGCCTTTCCGGGACAGGAAACTACGAGCAGTACTTC
J gene: TRBJ2-7
V gene: TRBV7-9
D gene: TRBD1
clone size: NA

CDR3 protein: CASSFWQGADGYTF
CDR3 DNA: TGTGCCAGCAGCTTTTGGCAGGGGGCTGATGGCTACACCTTC
J gene: TRBJ1-2
V gene: TRBV5-4
D gene: TRBD1
clone size: NA

CDR3 protein: CASSLSTVNTEAFF
CDR3 DNA: TGTGCCAGCAGCTTATCTACCGTGAACACTGAAGCTTTCTTT
J gene: TRBJ1-1
V gene: TRBV7-9
D gene: NA
clone size: once

CDR3 protein: CASSFLAGGTYEQYF
CDR3 DNA: TGTGCCAGCAGCTTCCTCGCGGGGGGAACCTACGAGCAGTACTTC
J gene: TRBJ2-7
V gene: TRBV5-4
D gene: TRBD2
clone size: NA

CDR3 protein: CASSLDGRDGNEKLFF
CDR3 DNA: TGTGCCAGCAGCTTGGACGGGAGGGACGGTAATGAAAAACTGTTTTTT
J gene: TRBJ1-4
V gene: TRBV5-5
D gene: NA
clone size: NA

CDR3 protein: CASSETSGSGYTQYF
CDR3 DNA: TGTGCCAGCAGCGAGACTAGCGGGAGTGGTTATACGCAGTATTTT
J gene: TRBJ2-3
V gene: TRBV9
D gene: TRBD2
clone size: NA

CDR3 protein: CASSYGQADGYTF
CDR3 DNA: TGTGCCAGCAGCTACGGACAGGCGGATGGCTACACCTTC
J gene: TRBJ1-2
V gene: TRBV12-3/TRBV12-4
D gene: TRBD1
clone size: once

CDR3 protein: CASSRSPQGATGELFF
CDR3 DNA: TGTGCCAGCAGCCGATCACCTCAAGGGGCGACCGGGGAGCTGTTTTTT
J gene: TRBJ2-2
V gene: TRBV4-2
D gene: NA
clone size: NA

CDR3 protein: CASSYSSRGGSSPLHF
CDR3 DNA: TGTGCCAGCAGTTACTCGTCTCGAGGGGGCAGTTCACCCCTCCACTTT
J gene: TRBJ1-6
V gene: TRBV6-5
D gene: TRBD1
clone size: NA

CDR3 protein: CASSRSDYNTGELFF
CDR3 DNA: TGTGCCAGCAGCCGCTCGGACTACAACACCGGGGAGCTGTTTTTT
J gene: TRBJ2-2
V gene: TRBV3-1/TRBV3-2
D gene: NA
clone size: few

CDR3 protein: CATSGGTGNYGYTF
CDR3 DNA: TGTGCCACCAGTGGCGGGACAGGAAACTATGGCTACACCTTC
J gene: TRBJ1-2
V gene: TRBV24-1
D gene: TRBD1
clone size: NA

CDR3 protein: CASSRESNQPQHF
CDR3 DNA: TGTGCCAGCAGTCGGGAGAGCAATCAGCCCCAGCATTTT
J gene: TRBJ1-5
V gene: TRBV2
D gene: NA
clone size: NA

CDR3 protein: CAWRADGAGRGYNEQFF
CDR3 DNA: TGTGCCTGGAGGGCTGACGGAGCGGGCCGTGGGTACAATGAGCAGTTCTTC
J gene: TRBJ2-1
V gene: TRBV30
D gene: NA
clone size: once

CDR3 protein: CAWTNRGGSPLHF
CDR3 DNA: TGTGCCTGGACCAACAGGGGAGGATCACCCCTCCACTTT
J gene: TRBJ1-6
V gene: TRBV30
D gene: TRBD1
clone size: NA

CDR3 protein: CASSSPSGGGDTQYF
CDR3 DNA: TGTGCCAGCAGCTCACCTAGCGGCGGGGGGGATACGCAGTATTTT
J gene: TRBJ2-3
V gene: TRBV7-2
D gene: TRBD2
clone size: NA

CDR3 protein: CASSRQGGGTNSPLHF
CDR3 DNA: TGCGCCAGCAGCCGACAAGGGGGGGGTACGAATTCACCCCTCCACTTT
J gene: TRBJ1-6
V gene: TRBV4-1
D gene: NA
clone size: NA

CDR3 protein: CASSSDRDYGYTF
CDR3 DNA: TGTGCCAGCAGCAGTGACAGGGACTATGGCTACACCTTC
J gene: TRBJ1-2
V gene: TRBV11-2
D gene: TRBD1
clone size: NA

CDR3 protein: CASEPSQGGQKQYF
CDR3 DNA: TGTGCCAGCGAACCCTCTCAGGGAGGACAAAAGCAGTACTTC
J gene: TRBJ2-7
V gene: TRBV5-5
D gene: NA
clone size: NA

CDR3 protein: CASSLGLFYNEQFF
CDR3 DNA: TGTGCCAGCAGCTTGGGACTATTCTACAATGAGCAGTTCTTC
J gene: TRBJ2-1
V gene: TRBV7-9
D gene: TRBD2
clone size: NA

CDR3 protein: CSVEPGQGVYGYTF
CDR3 DNA: TGCAGCGTCGAACCGGGACAGGGGGTCTATGGCTACACCTTC
J gene: TRBJ1-2
V gene: TRBV29-1
D gene: TRBD1
clone size: NA

CDR3 protein: CASSIRQAYYEQYF
CDR3 DNA: TGTGCCAGCAGCATCAGACAGGCCTACTACGAGCAGTACTTC
J gene: TRBJ2-7
V gene: TRBV21-1
D gene: NA
clone size: NA

CDR3 protein: CASSQDETVNTEAFF
CDR3 DNA: TGTGCCAGCAGCCAAGATGAGACAGTGAACACTGAAGCTTTCTTT
J gene: TRBJ1-1
V gene: TRBV3-1/TRBV3-2
D gene: NA
clone size: NA

CDR3 protein: CASTPGQGYGYTF
CDR3 DNA: TGTGCCAGCACCCCCGGGCAGGGCTATGGCTACACCTTC
J gene: TRBJ1-2
V gene: TRBV12-3/TRBV12-4
D gene: NA
clone size: NA

CDR3 protein: CASSREGTQYF
CDR3 DNA: TGTGCCAGCAGTAGAGAGGGGACCCAGTACTTC
J gene: TRBJ2-5
V gene: TRBV12-3/TRBV12-4
D gene: NA
clone size: NA

CDR3 protein: CASATGNQPQHF
CDR3 DNA: TGCGCCAGCGCGACGGGTAATCAGCCCCAGCATTTT
J gene: TRBJ1-5
V gene: TRBV10-2
D gene: NA
clone size: NA

CDR3 protein: CASGQTGGNQPQHF
CDR3 DNA: TGTGCTAGTGGTCAGACAGGCGGCAATCAGCCCCAGCATTTT
J gene: TRBJ1-5
V gene: TRBV12-5
D gene: NA
clone size: NA

CDR3 protein: CASGTGTGGVRTEAFF
CDR3 DNA: TGTGCCAGTGGGACCGGGACAGGGGGCGTGAGGACTGAAGCTTTCTTT
J gene: TRBJ1-1
V gene: TRBV19
D gene: TRBD1
clone size: NA

CDR3 protein: CASSRGSSYNEQFF
CDR3 DNA: TGTGCCAGCAGTCGCGGGAGCTCCTACAATGAGCAGTTCTTC
J gene: TRBJ2-1
V gene: TRBV3-1/TRBV3-2
D gene: TRBD2
clone size: NA

CDR3 protein: CAAGQGAYEQYF
CDR3 DNA: TGTGCCGCGGGACAGGGGGCTTACGAGCAGTACTTC
J gene: TRBJ2-7
V gene: TRBV6-5
D gene: TRBD1
clone size: NA

CDR3 protein: CSVGDRGKGNYGYTF
CDR3 DNA: TGCAGCGTGGGGGACAGGGGGAAAGGAAACTATGGCTACACCTTC
J gene: TRBJ1-2
V gene: TRBV29-1
D gene: TRBD1
clone size: NA

CDR3 protein: CASSLLQGLNTGELFF
CDR3 DNA: TGTGCCAGCAGTCTATTACAGGGTTTGAACACCGGGGAGCTGTTTTTT
J gene: TRBJ2-2
V gene: TRBV11-2
D gene: NA
clone size: NA

CDR3 protein: CASGGTGFTEAFF
CDR3 DNA: TGTGCCAGCGGCGGGACAGGGTTCACTGAAGCTTTCTTT
J gene: TRBJ1-1
V gene: TRBV2
D gene: TRBD1
clone size: NA

CDR3 protein: CASSLDSFLAKNIQYF
CDR3 DNA: TGTGCCAGTAGTCTCGACAGTTTTTTAGCCAAAAACATTCAGTACTTC
J gene: TRBJ2-4
V gene: TRBV19
D gene: NA
clone size: NA